This T cell receptor (beta chain) is from a study of blood T cell repertoires in COVID-19. Study as a whole: Sample material is recorded as cDNA or gDNA derived from T cells, B-cell-depleted T cells, or PBMCs.

Germline V gene sequence: CDR1 KGHSH, CDR2 LQKENI. The CDR3 length is 15 residues. Trimming left V 3 bases short and J 5 bases short, with 15 bases between. Followed longitudinally, the Seattle patients had been enrolled during active infection. Per the study methods: The authors estimated nucleated cell counts from reference gene primer amplification. Profiled with immunoSEQ multiplex PCR; TCRdb holds only in-frame clones, not every one. V, J and clone size are those of that table, while D and trimming were read from the DNA. Of about 60,000 clones in the sample, 80% to 85% were seen once. This sequence originates from a man younger than 45 with COVID-19, enrolled during active disease. Sequenced material: peripheral blood. The V and J genes are TRBV18 and TRBJ2-3, with D perhaps TRBD1 (6 bases). DNA of the CDR3: TGTGCCAGCTCACCTGACGGGCAGGGGCGAGATACGCAGTATTTT. Translation gives CASSPDGQGRDTQYF.